The source of this T cell receptor (beta chain) is a study of Graves' ophthalmopathy and Graves' hyperthyroidism. Study-level results: The model reached approximately 67% sensitivity and 72.22% specificity for predicting ophthalmopathy progression. The blood repertoire also included most expanded thyroid clonotypes above 0.001 frequency.

The CDR3 has 17 amino acids. Per the germline V gene, CDR1 is SNHLY and CDR2 is FYNNEI. The V gene lost 6 bases and the J gene lost 0 bases, with 20 bases spanning the gap. This clonotype was counted at least ten times. The target antigen is unknown. The sequenced template was RNA, covering the TCR beta CDR3 region. In the first round, RT-PCR was carried out with HTBI primers, and a multiplex PCR formed the second round. TCRdb reanalysed the multiplex PCR reads using MiXCR and keeps one entry per CDR3 protein. The table shows around 1,200,000 distinct CDR3 sequences, with about two fifths occurring only once.

The sequence came from an adult man with Graves' hyperthyroidism. The J gene is TRBJ1-1, the V gene TRBV2; D not resolved. What was sequenced was peripheral blood or thyroid tissue (not recorded which). The CDR3 loop reads CASSLTPNRGMNTEAFF. DNA for the CDR3: TGTGCCAGCAGCCTAACCCCGAACCGGGGAATGAACACTGAAGCTTTCTTT.